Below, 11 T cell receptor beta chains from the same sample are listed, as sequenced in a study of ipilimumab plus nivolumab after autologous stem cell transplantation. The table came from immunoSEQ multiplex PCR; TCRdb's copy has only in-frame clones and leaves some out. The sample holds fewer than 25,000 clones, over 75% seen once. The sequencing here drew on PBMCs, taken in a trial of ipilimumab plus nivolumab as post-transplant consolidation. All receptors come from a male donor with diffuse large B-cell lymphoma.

CDR3 sequence (DNA): TGTGCCAGCTCAGACCTTAAAAGGTCGGGAGGATCAGATACGCAGTATTTT. Translation gives CASSDLKRSGGSDTQYF. The genes are TRBV18 and TRBJ2-3; TRBD2 matches 7 bases. The CDR3 spans 17 residues. CDR1 KGHSH and CDR2 LQKENI come from the germline V gene. V was clipped by 5 bases and J by 4 bases; unmatched bases: 15. The full variable domain, completed using reference TRBV18 and TRBJ2-3, is NAGVMQNPRHLVRRRGQEARLRCSPMKGHSHVYWYRQLPEEGLKFMVYLQKENIIDESGMPKERFSAEFPKEGPSILRIQQVVRGDSAAYFCASSDLKRSGGSDTQYFGPGTRLTVL.

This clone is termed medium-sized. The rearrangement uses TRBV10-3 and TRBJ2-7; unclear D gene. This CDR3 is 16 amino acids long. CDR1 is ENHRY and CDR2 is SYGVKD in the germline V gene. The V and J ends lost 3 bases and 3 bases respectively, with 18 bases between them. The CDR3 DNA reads TGTGCCATCAGTGAAGGTCTCGTAGATTTGGGCTACGAGCAGTACTTC. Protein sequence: CAISEGLVDLGYEQYF.

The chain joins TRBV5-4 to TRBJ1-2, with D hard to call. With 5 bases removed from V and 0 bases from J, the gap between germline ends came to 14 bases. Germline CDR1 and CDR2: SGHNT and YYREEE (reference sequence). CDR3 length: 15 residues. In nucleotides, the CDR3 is TGTGCCAGCAGACTTAGACAAGCGACTAACTATGGCTACACCTTC. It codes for CASRLRQATNYGYTF.

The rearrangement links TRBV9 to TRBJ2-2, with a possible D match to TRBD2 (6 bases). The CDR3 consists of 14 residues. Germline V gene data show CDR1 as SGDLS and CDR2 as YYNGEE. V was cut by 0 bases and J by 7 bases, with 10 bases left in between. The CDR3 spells CASSVVWGGGELFF. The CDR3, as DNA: TGTGCCAGCAGCGTAGTATGGGGAGGCGGGGAGCTGTTTTTT.

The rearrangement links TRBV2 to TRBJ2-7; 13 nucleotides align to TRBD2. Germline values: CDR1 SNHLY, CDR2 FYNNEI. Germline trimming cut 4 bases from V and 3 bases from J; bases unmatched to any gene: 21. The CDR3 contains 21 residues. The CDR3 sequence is CASSGPPRRLAGGPVFYEQYF. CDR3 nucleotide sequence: TGTGCCAGCAGTGGGCCGCCTCGTCGACTAGCGGGGGGACCAGTATTCTACGAGCAGTACTTC.

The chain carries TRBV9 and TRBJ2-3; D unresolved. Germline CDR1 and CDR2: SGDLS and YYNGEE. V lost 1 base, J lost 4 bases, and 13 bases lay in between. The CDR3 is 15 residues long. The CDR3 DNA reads TGTGCCAGCAGCGTATTGGATAGCAGGCCAGATACGCAGTATTTT. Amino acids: CASSVLDSRPDTQYF.

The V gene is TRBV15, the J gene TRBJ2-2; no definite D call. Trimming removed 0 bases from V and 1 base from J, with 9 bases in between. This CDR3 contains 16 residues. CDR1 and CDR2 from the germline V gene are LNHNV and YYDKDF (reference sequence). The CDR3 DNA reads TGTGCCACCAGCAGAGATCTACTGATGAACACCGGGGAGCTGTTTTTT. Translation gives CATSRDLLMNTGELFF.

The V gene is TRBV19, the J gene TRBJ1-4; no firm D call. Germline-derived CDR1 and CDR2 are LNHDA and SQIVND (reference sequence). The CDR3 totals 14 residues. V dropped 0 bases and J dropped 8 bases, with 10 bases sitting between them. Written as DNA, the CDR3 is TGTGCCAGTAGTATAGAAGCAGGCAGAGAAAAACTGTTTTTT. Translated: CASSIEAGREKLFF. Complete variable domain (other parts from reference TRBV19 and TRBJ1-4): DGGITQSPKYLFRKEGQNVTLSCEQNLNHDAMYWYRQDPGQGLRLIYYSQIVNDFQKGDIAEGYSVSREKKESFPLTVTSAQKNPTAFYLCASSIEAGREKLFFGSGTQLSVL.

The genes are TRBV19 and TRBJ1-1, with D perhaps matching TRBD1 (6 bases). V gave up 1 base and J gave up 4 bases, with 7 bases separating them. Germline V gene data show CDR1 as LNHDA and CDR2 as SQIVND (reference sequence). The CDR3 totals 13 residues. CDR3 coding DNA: TGTGCCAGTAGTATAGGCAGGGGCACTGAAGCTTTCTTT. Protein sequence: CASSIGRGTEAFF.

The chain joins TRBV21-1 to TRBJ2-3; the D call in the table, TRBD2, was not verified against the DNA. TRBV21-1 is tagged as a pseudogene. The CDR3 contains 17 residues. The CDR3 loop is CASTHGVAESSTDTQYF. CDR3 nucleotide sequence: TGTGCCAGCACCCACGGGGTAGCGGAATCTAGCACAGATACGCAGTATTTT.

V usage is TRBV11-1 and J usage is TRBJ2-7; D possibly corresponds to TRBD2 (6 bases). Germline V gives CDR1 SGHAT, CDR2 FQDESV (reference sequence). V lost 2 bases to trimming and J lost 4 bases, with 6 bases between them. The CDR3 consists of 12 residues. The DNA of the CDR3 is TGTGCCAGCAGCTTACGGGGGTACGAGCAGTACTTC. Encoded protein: CASSLRGYEQYF. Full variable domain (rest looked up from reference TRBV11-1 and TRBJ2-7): EAEVAQSPRYKITEKSQAVAFWCDPISGHATLYWYRQILGQGPELLVQFQDESVVDDSQLPKDRFSAERLKGVDSTLKIQPAELGDSAMYLCASSLRGYEQYFGPGTRLTVT.